The 29 T cell receptor beta chains below all came from one sample that was sequenced in a study of cytomegalovirus exposure and HLA in healthy donors. PCR involved 60 Vbeta and 13 Jbeta primers. TCRdb keeps only in-frame clones here, not all; method: immunoSEQ multiplex PCR. The sample gives some 120,000 clones, more than 65% of which show up once; about 13% is in the top ten. Sequenced input: PBMCs. The source of these receptors is a woman aged 55-70 years in good health and CMV-seropositive.

This rearrangement joins TRBV30 to TRBJ1-6; D is possibly TRBD1 (5 bases). CDR1 and CDR2 (germline): GTSNPN, SVGIG (reference sequence). The CDR3 consists of 13 residues. V was clipped by 1 base and J by 14 bases, with 15 bases between them. The CDR3 loop reads CAWSAQGRSTLHF. CDR3 DNA sequence: TGTGCCTGGAGTGCCCAGGGCAGGTCGACCCTCCACTTT.

The genes are TRBV5-6 and TRBJ1-6; D ambiguous. The CDR3 sequence is 13 residues long. Germline CDR1 is SGHDT and CDR2 is YYEEEE. V lost 4 bases, J lost 6 bases, and 8 bases lay in between. CDR3 amino acids: CASSPLPNSPLHF. The CDR3 DNA is TGTGCCAGCAGCCCACTGCCTAATTCACCCCTCCACTTT.

The chain couples TRBV10-3 to TRBJ1-2, with 7 bases aligning to TRBD1. Germline CDR1 and CDR2: ENHRY and SYGVKD. The ends lost 5 bases at V and 2 bases at J; junction bases unmatched: 8. The CDR3 runs to 15 residues. The CDR3 coding sequence is TGTGCCATCAGTATACGGGACAGCGAAAACTATGGCTACACCTTC. Its protein product is CAISIRDSENYGYTF.

The chain is built from TRBV11-2 and TRBJ2-1, with 8 bases identical to TRBD2. The ends lost 1 base at V and 8 bases at J; junction bases unmatched: 7. CDR3 length equals 15 residues. From germline, CDR1 is SGHAT and CDR2 FQNNGV. The CDR3 reads CASSLAFSGVDEQFF. CDR3 coding DNA: TGTGCCAGCAGCTTAGCGTTTAGCGGGGTGGATGAGCAGTTCTTC.

The chain combines TRBV5-1 with TRBJ1-5, with no clear D. CDR1 and CDR2 from the germline V gene are SGHRS and YFSETQ. The CDR3 is 13 amino acids. Deletions cut 5 bases from V and 5 bases from J, with 11 bases between. The CDR3 spells CASRVGDDQPQHF. The DNA of the CDR3 is TGCGCCAGCAGGGTTGGAGACGATCAGCCCCAGCATTTT. The complete variable domain, with remaining parts taken from reference TRBV5-1 and TRBJ1-5, reads KAGVTQTPRYLIKTRGQQVTLSCSPISGHRSVSWYQQTPGQGLQFLFEYFSETQRNKGNFPGRFSGRQFSNSRSEMNVSTLELGDSALYLCASRVGDDQPQHFGDGTRLSIL.

The chain has TRBV14 and TRBJ2-5; 16 bases are shared with TRBD2. V was pared by 6 bases and J by 2 bases, with 15 bases of the junction left unmatched. The CDR3 is 20 amino acids. The germline gives CDR1 SGHDN, CDR2 FVKESK. The CDR3 DNA reads TGTGCCAGCAGTCGACCTCACCCGGGACTAGCGGGGGGGCGTCAAGAGACCCAGTACTTC. Translating it yields CASSRPHPGLAGGRQETQYF.

This clone has a handful of counts. This chain links TRBV4-1 with TRBJ1-1; possibly TRBD1 for D (5 bases). V lost 0 bases to trimming and J lost 8 bases, with 13 bases between them. The CDR3 extends over 14 amino acids. Germline V gene lookup returns CDR1 MGHRA and CDR2 YSYEKL. CDR3: CASSQDPGRIEAFF. The CDR3 DNA is TGCGCCAGCAGCCAAGATCCAGGGCGAATCGAAGCTTTCTTT.

V is TRBV4-3 and J is TRBJ1-6; TRBD1 is a possible D gene (5 bases). The CDR3 sequence is 15 residues long. In germline, CDR1 is LGHNA, CDR2 YSLEER. The V end lost 0 bases, the J end lost 10 bases, and 13 bases lay between the germline ends. The CDR3 DNA reads as TGCGCCAGCAGCCAAGAAACAGGTTTAAACTCACCCCTCCACTTT. Translated: CASSQETGLNSPLHF.

This clone appeared a few times. This rearrangement joins TRBV18 to TRBJ1-4, with D unresolved. The CDR3 sequence is 14 residues long. Germline-derived CDR1 and CDR2 are KGHSH and LQKENI. The germline V and J ends were trimmed by 6 bases and 8 bases, with 16 bases remaining between them. CDR3 bases: TGTGCCAGCTCCCTCCAGTCGGGGAGAGAAAAACTGTTTTTT. It is translated as CASSLQSGREKLFF. The full variable domain, its missing parts supplied by reference TRBV18 and TRBJ1-4, is NAGVMQNPRHLVRRRGQEARLRCSPMKGHSHVYWYRQLPEEGLKFMVYLQKENIIDESGMPKERFSAEFPKEGPSILRIQQVVRGDSAAYFCASSLQSGREKLFFGSGTQLSVL.

This rearrangement joins TRBV6-5 to TRBJ2-2, with TRBD2 matching over 7 bases. CDR3 length equals 15 residues. The V gene's germline CDR1 is MNHEY and CDR2 SVGAGI. J lost 3 bases, V lost 0 bases, and 1 base had no gene match. In nucleotides, the CDR3 is TGTGCCAGCAGTTACTCTCGGGGGGACACCGGGGAGCTGTTTTTT. Translating it yields CASSYSRGDTGELFF.

CDR3 in DNA: TGCGCCAGCAGCCAAGACAGCGAGGGGGCAGGGGGCTACACCTTC. Its protein is CASSQDSEGAGGYTF. The rearrangement uses TRBV4-3 and TRBJ1-2, with TRBD1 matching 7 bases. Germline trimming cut 0 bases from V and 8 bases from J; bases unmatched to any gene: 9. Germline V gene data show CDR1 as LGHNA and CDR2 as YSLEER. The CDR3 sequence is 15 residues long.

The V and J genes are TRBV4-3 and TRBJ1-6; 11 positions match TRBD1. The V gene's germline CDR1 is LGHNA and CDR2 YSLEER. The CDR3 consists of 16 residues. V lost 0 bases and J lost 7; bases outside the gene matches: 2. The CDR3 DNA reads as TGCGCCAGCAGCCAAGATCGGGACAGGGGGAATTCACCCCTCCACTTT. It yields the protein CASSQDRDRGNSPLHF.

The chain joins TRBV23-1 to TRBJ2-2; D possibly corresponds to TRBD1 (6 bases). TRBV23-1 is filed as an ORF, its function uncertain. This CDR3 has 15 residues. V was clipped by 2 bases and J by 6 bases, with 13 bases between them. CDR3 residues: CASSQHTGKAGELFF. The CDR3 nucleotides are TGCGCCAGCAGTCAACATACAGGGAAGGCCGGGGAGCTGTTTTTT.

This chain links TRBV4-3 with TRBJ1-5; no clear D. The CDR3 length is 14 residues. Germline V gene lookup returns CDR1 LGHNA and CDR2 YSLEER. Between the trimmed V and J ends, which lost 6 bases and 5 bases, there was a span of 14 bases. The DNA for the CDR3 is TGCGCCAGCAGTATTCTAGCGTTCGATCAGCCCCAGCATTTT. Translated, it gives CASSILAFDQPQHF.

The rearrangement joins TRBV9 to TRBJ1-6, with D possibly TRBD1 on 5 matching bases. This CDR3 region has 16 residues. V shed 0 bases and J shed 7 bases, with 14 bases lying between them. CDR1 and CDR2 (germline): SGDLS, YYNGEE. The CDR3 bases are TGTGCCAGCAGCGTAGCTCCTACAGGACAAAATTCACCCCTCCACTTT. Translated: CASSVAPTGQNSPLHF. Complete variable domain (other parts from reference TRBV9 and TRBJ1-6): DSGVTQTPKHLITATGQRVTLRCSPRSGDLSVYWYQQSLDQGLQFLIQYYNGEERAKGNILERFSAQQFPDLHSELNLSSLELGDSALYFCASSVAPTGQNSPLHFGNGTRLTVT.

This clone was detected once. The rearrangement joins TRBV27 to TRBJ1-2; D possibly corresponds to TRBD1 (5 bases). V dropped 2 bases and J dropped 8 bases, with 18 bases sitting between them. Germline-derived CDR1 and CDR2 are MNHEY and SMNVEV (reference sequence). The CDR3 loop spans 15 amino acids. CDR3 loop: CASSLARTNTAGYTF. The CDR3 DNA reads as TGTGCCAGCAGTTTAGCCCGGACAAATACTGCAGGCTACACCTTC.

The CDR3 region has the DNA TGTGCCTGCTCGCGGGGGGGCTACGAGCAGTACTTC. As protein: CACSRGGYEQYF. The chain joins TRBV30 to TRBJ2-5; 9 bases match TRBD2. The DNA end is more similar to TRBJ2-7, so the J call may be wrong. This CDR3 has 12 amino acids. Germline CDR1 is GTSNPN and CDR2 is SVGIG (reference sequence).

J is TRBJ2-1 and V is TRBV19; TRBD1 matches 9 bases. Germline CDR1 is LNHDA and CDR2 is SQIVND (reference sequence). Losses at the gene ends were 3 bases for V and 7 bases for J; bases not matched to a gene: 4. This CDR3 spans 14 amino acids. CDR3 DNA sequence: TGTGCCAGTAGTATCCTGGACAGGGGAAATGAGCAGTTCTTC. Its protein is CASSILDRGNEQFF.

This clone was recorded a few times. The chain joins TRBV9 to TRBJ1-2, with D unresolved. The CDR3 extends over 13 amino acids. Germline-derived CDR1 and CDR2 are SGDLS and YYNGEE. The germline V and J ends were trimmed by 0 bases and 6 bases, with 9 bases remaining between them. CDR3 bases: TGTGCCAGCAGCGTAGGGGCAGCTGATGGCTACACCTTC. This encodes CASSVGAADGYTF.

This chain uses TRBV11-2 with TRBJ2-1, with 9 bases fitting TRBD1. Germline loops: CDR1 SGHAT, CDR2 FQNNGV. The CDR3 covers 15 residues. V trimming: 5 bases; J trimming: 5 bases; junction bases outside the gene matches: 7. The CDR3 nucleotides are TGTGCCAGCAGCCCCGCCGGGACAGGGAACAATGAGCAGTTCTTC. It codes for CASSPAGTGNNEQFF.

The rearrangement links TRBV5-1 to TRBJ2-3; D is perhaps TRBD2 (6 bases). Trimming stripped 2 bases from V and 2 bases from J, with 12 bases between. The CDR3 runs to 15 residues. The germline gives CDR1 SGHRS, CDR2 YFSETQ. The CDR3 DNA reads as TGCGCCAGCAGCTTTGCTAGCGAACCCACAGATACGCAGTATTTT. As protein: CASSFASEPTDTQYF.

This clone was counted once. The chain joins TRBV4-1 to TRBJ2-5; 10 nucleotides line up with TRBD1. V dropped 2 bases and J dropped 4; count of bases not matched to a gene: 7. CDR3 length: 16 residues. Germline V gene lookup returns CDR1 MGHRA and CDR2 YSYEKL. As DNA, the CDR3 is TGCGCCAGCAGCCAACCCGGGACAGGGGCCCTAGAGACCCAGTACTTC. Its protein product is CASSQPGTGALETQYF.

V and J are TRBV11-2 and TRBJ1-1; 7 bases align to TRBD1. V was pared by 6 bases and J by 0 bases, with 4 bases of the junction left unmatched. There are 14 residues in the CDR3. Looked up from germline, CDR1 is SGHAT and CDR2 is FQNNGV. The CDR3 nucleotides are TGTGCCAGCAGTTGGGACAGCATGAACACTGAAGCTTTCTTT. Its translation: CASSWDSMNTEAFF.

CDR3 DNA: TGTGCCAGCAGCTTTAACGGACTAGCGGTCACAGATACGCAGTATTTT. It codes for CASSFNGLAVTDTQYF. The chain joins TRBV7-3 to TRBJ2-3; 10 bases line up with TRBD2. Trimming at V came to 3 bases and at J to 2 bases, leaving 5 bases not matched to a gene. The CDR3 runs to 16 residues. CDR1 and CDR2 from the germline V gene are SGHTA and FQGTGA.

This clone was seen a few times. The rearrangement links TRBV9 to TRBJ2-2, with 8 nucleotides matching TRBD1. CDR3 length equals 16 residues. V gave up 3 bases and J gave up 4 bases; unmatched junction bases: 8. Germline CDR1 is SGDLS and CDR2 is YYNGEE. This chain's CDR3 is CASSAGGTGGTGELFF. In DNA, the CDR3 is TGTGCCAGCAGCGCGGGTGGGACAGGAGGCACCGGGGAGCTGTTTTTT. Based on the CDR3 plus reference TRBV9 and TRBJ2-2, the full variable domain is DSGVTQTPKHLITATGQRVTLRCSPRSGDLSVYWYQQSLDQGLQFLIQYYNGEERAKGNILERFSAQQFPDLHSELNLSSLELGDSALYFCASSAGGTGGTGELFFGEGSRLTVL.

The gene calls are TRBV11-3 and TRBJ2-1; 11 nucleotides agree with TRBD2. CDR1 is SGHNT, CDR2 YENEEA, per germline. This CDR3 comprises 14 residues. After removal of 5 bases from V and 7 bases from J, the junction contained 4 bases not matched to a gene. This CDR3 is CASSGRTSGNEQFF. In DNA form, the CDR3 reads TGTGCCAGCAGCGGCAGGACTAGCGGGAATGAGCAGTTCTTC.

The chain couples TRBV18 to TRBJ1-4; 8 bases are shared with TRBD1. V lost 3 bases and J lost 4; bases outside the gene matches: 7. In germline, CDR1 is KGHSH, CDR2 LQKENI. The CDR3 totals 16 residues. This CDR3 is CASSPTPGQDNEKLFF. As DNA, the CDR3 is TGTGCCAGCTCACCTACTCCGGGACAGGATAATGAAAAACTGTTTTTT.

This clone was counted only a few times. The chain joins TRBV4-3 to TRBJ1-1; D not resolved. Between the trimmed V and J ends, which lost 0 bases and 7 bases, there was a span of 12 bases. Germline values: CDR1 LGHNA, CDR2 YSLEER. The CDR3 consists of 14 residues. The CDR3 here is CASSQEGQRGEAFF. The CDR3 DNA sequence: TGCGCCAGCAGCCAAGAGGGCCAACGGGGTGAAGCTTTCTTT.

V usage is TRBV7-3 and J usage is TRBJ2-1, with a possible D match to TRBD1 (5 bases). V lost 6 bases to trimming and J lost 5 bases, with 17 bases between them. Germline CDR1 SGHTA, CDR2 FQGTGA. The CDR3 is 15 residues long. The CDR3 spells CASSTGPQGNNEQFF. CDR3 sequence (DNA): TGTGCCAGCAGTACCGGACCCCAGGGAAACAATGAGCAGTTCTTC.